Described below is a single T cell receptor (beta chain) sequence and its context. This sample was taken from a study of radiotherapy plus CTLA-4 blockade in lung cancer. Treatment of patients with chemo-refractory metastatic non-small-cell lung cancer consisted of focal radiation plus CTLA-4 blockade with ipilimumab. The CDR3 extends over 14 amino acids. CDR1 is SGHDT, CDR2 YYEEEE, per germline. V was pared by 7 bases and J by 5 bases, with 8 bases of the junction left unmatched. Clones were read by immunoSEQ multiplex PCR, and TCRdb kept only the in-frame ones, dropping some. Here the sample spans 95,000 to 150,000 clones, 85% to 90% being singletons.

The sequencing used peripheral blood, collected from a patient treated with radiotherapy plus ipilimumab. V is TRBV5-6 and J is TRBJ1-5; TRBD1 aligns across 8 bases. The clonotype comes from a human donor with non-small cell lung cancer that progressed on radiotherapy plus ipilimumab. The CDR3 DNA reads TGTGCCAGCTCTTCGGACAGGGACTATCAGCCCCAGCATTTT. Translated: CASSSDRDYQPQHF.